The T cell receptor beta chain under discussion was sequenced for a study of beta chain features in type 1 diabetes. The investigators reverse transcribed all of the isolated RNA, so they sequenced expressed TCRB transcripts. Measured with immunoSEQ multiplex PCR; TCRdb has only the in-frame clones, and not every one. This sample has about 340,000 clones, with approximately 8% found just once. This clone was picked up a small number of times. The antigen is undetermined. General study points: The study left unresolved whether HLA type influences TCRB rearrangement.

The germline CDR1 and CDR2 sequences are KGHSH and LQKENI. The CDR3 consists of 14 residues. Deletions cut 2 bases from V and 3 bases from J, with 10 bases between. This sequence joins TRBV18 and TRBJ2-5; no firm D call. The receptor was isolated from a woman between 18 and 29 years old in good health. The source material was central memory CD4+ T cells from blood. The CDR3 here is CASSPWTREETQYF. The DNA of the CDR3 is TGTGCCAGCTCACCATGGACCCGTGAAGAGACCCAGTACTTC.